Listed here are 5 T cell receptor beta chains from one sample, sequenced in a study of blood T cell repertoires in COVID-19. Repertoires were generated with immunoSEQ multiplex PCR, while TCRdb's copy carries only in-frame clones and drops some. The table includes over 250,000 clones, around 86% detected once. The material sequenced was PBMCs or T cells enriched from blood (not recorded which). The receptors were sampled from a woman aged 18-35 years who had recovered from COVID-19.

This clone appeared a single time. The gene calls are TRBV12-5 and TRBJ1-5, with a possible D match to TRBD1 (5 bases). CDR3 length: 16 amino acids. Trimming took off 4 bases at V and 6 bases at J, with 19 bases between the two ends. Germline V CDR1 and CDR2: LGHNT, FRNRAP. In DNA form, the CDR3 reads TGTGCTAGTGGTTCGGGCCTCTGGAGGGACGGTCAGCCCCAGCATTTT. Its translation: CASGSGLWRDGQPQHF.

The chain couples TRBV18 to TRBJ1-3, with 7 nucleotides matching TRBD1. CDR3 length: 15 amino acids. Germline CDR1 is KGHSH and CDR2 is LQKENI. The V segment lost 3 bases and the J segment 2 bases; nucleotides outside the gene matches: 4. CDR3 sequence reads: CASSPRGGTGNTIYF. The CDR3 nucleotides are TGTGCCAGCTCACCTAGAGGGGGCACTGGAAACACCATATATTTT.

The gene calls are TRBV10-3 and TRBJ1-2, with 7 positions matching TRBD1. The CDR3 covers 15 residues. Germline values: CDR1 ENHRY, CDR2 SYGVKD. The V segment lost 5 bases and the J segment 4 bases; nucleotides outside the gene matches: 10. CDR3 region: CAISLDREPRYGYTF. The CDR3 nucleotides read TGTGCCATCAGTTTAGACAGGGAACCGCGCTATGGCTACACCTTC.

V gene TRBV5-6 combines with J gene TRBJ2-1, with 16 bases identical to TRBD2. The CDR3 is 19 residues long. J gave up 5 bases and V 4 bases, and 12 bases lay outside the gene matches. Germline CDR1 reads SGHDT; CDR2 reads YYEEEE. This CDR3 is CASSEGLAGGLRAHNEQFF. The CDR3 DNA sequence: TGTGCCAGCAGCGAGGGACTAGCGGGGGGGCTGAGGGCCCACAATGAGCAGTTCTTC.

V and J are TRBV2 and TRBJ2-7; 9 nucleotides match TRBD1. Germline CDR1 is SNHLY and CDR2 is FYNNEI. With V trimmed by 10 bases and J by 4 bases, 11 bases remained unmatched. The CDR3 loop spans 14 amino acids. The CDR3 DNA reads TGTGCCACCAAGGACAGGGGTCATCAATACGAGCAGTACTTC. This gives the protein CATKDRGHQYEQYF.